These 24 T cell receptor beta chains came from one sample sequenced in a study of blood T cell repertoires in COVID-19. The assay was immunoSEQ multiplex PCR, and TCRdb's table has in-frame clones only and misses some. The sample lists around 140,000 clones, 76% seen once, with approximately 4.5% in the top ten. Sequencing used peripheral blood. These receptors were obtained from a woman older than 75 with active or convalescent COVID-19.

CDR3 sequence: CASSYGTLNTEAFF. Here the CDR3 DNA reads TGTGCCAGCAGTTACGGGACACTGAACACTGAAGCTTTCTTT. The chain combines TRBV6-2 or TRBV6-3 with TRBJ1-1; maybe TRBD1 (6 bases). CDR3 length: 14 amino acids. Trimming left V 2 bases short and J 0 bases short, with 7 bases between. CDR1 is MNHEY and CDR2 is SVGEGT in the germline V gene.

The V and J genes are TRBV4-1 and TRBJ2-7; D possibly corresponds to TRBD1 (6 bases). Germline V gene lookup returns CDR1 MGHRA and CDR2 YSYEKL. The CDR3 totals 17 residues. V was shortened by 0 bases and J by 3 bases, with 18 bases between the two germline ends. Here the CDR3 reads CASSQDPSQGPYYEQYF. The CDR3 region has the DNA TGCGCCAGCAGCCAAGACCCCTCACAGGGTCCCTACTACGAGCAGTACTTC.

The rearrangement uses TRBV6-5 and TRBJ2-5; 7 bases agree with TRBD1. The CDR3 has 13 amino acids. The J segment lost 7 bases and the V segment lost 8 bases, leaving 10 bases of the junction unmatched. Germline assignment: CDR1 MNHEY and CDR2 SVGAGI. In DNA form, the CDR3 reads TGTGCCAGCTTAGGGGGCGCGGCAGGGACCCAGTACTTC. Translation: CASLGGAAGTQYF.

V and J are TRBV4-1 and TRBJ2-7, with D perhaps matching TRBD2 (5 bases). V lost 1 base and J 3 bases, leaving 13 bases between the germline ends. Germline CDR1 MGHRA, CDR2 YSYEKL. The CDR3 totals 15 residues. CDR3 DNA: TGCGCCAGCAGCCAAGCATTTATTAGCGTCTACGAGCAGTACTTC. Protein: CASSQAFISVYEQYF.

The rearrangement joins TRBV15 to TRBJ1-2; 7 positions agree with TRBD1. This CDR3 has 13 amino acids. CDR1 is LNHNV and CDR2 is YYDKDF in the germline V gene (reference sequence). The V segment lost 3 bases and the J segment 5 bases; nucleotides outside the gene matches: 3. This CDR3 is CATSSPGGYGYTF. The CDR3 nucleotides are TGTGCCACCAGCAGTCCAGGGGGGTATGGCTACACCTTC.

This rearrangement joins TRBV25-1 to TRBJ1-3; 7 nucleotides line up with TRBD1. CDR1 is MGHDK and CDR2 is SYGVNS in the germline V gene. This CDR3 has 16 residues. V dropped 7 bases and J dropped 0; count of bases not matched to a gene: 9. The CDR3, as DNA: TGTGCCAGCAAAGCCCCGGGGACAGTCTCTGGAAACACCATATATTTT. This gives the protein CASKAPGTVSGNTIYF.

This chain links TRBV5-1 with TRBJ2-1, with 9 bases aligning to TRBD2. CDR1 is SGHRS and CDR2 is YFSETQ in the germline V gene. The ends lost 4 bases at V and 5 bases at J; junction bases unmatched: 7. The CDR3 is made up of 15 amino acids. The CDR3 nucleotides read TGCGCCAGCAGCCGGAGCGGGGGGCCGAACAATGAGCAGTTCTTC. Residues: CASSRSGGPNNEQFF.

The count of this clone is one. The chain is built from TRBV18 and TRBJ1-1; tentatively, D is TRBD1 (6 bases). The CDR3 is 13 residues long. Germline V gene data show CDR1 as KGHSH and CDR2 as LQKENI. The ends were cut back, 3 bases at V and 9 bases at J, with 14 bases in the middle. The CDR3 sequence is CASSPYREDQAFF. DNA for the CDR3: TGTGCCAGCTCACCCTACAGGGAAGATCAAGCTTTCTTT.

As regards this clone: Additional DNA sequences in this sample encode the identical CDR3. The rearrangement links TRBV7-9 to TRBJ1-5, with 7 bases that match TRBD1. Germline trimming cut 1 base from V and 0 bases from J; bases unmatched to any gene: 0. Germline loops: CDR1 SEHNR, CDR2 FQNEAQ (reference sequence). The CDR3 loop spans 15 amino acids. In DNA, the CDR3 is TGTGCCAGCAGCTTAGGACAGGGTAGCAATCAGCCCCAGCATTTT. This translates into CASSLGQGSNQPQHF.

J is TRBJ2-7 and V is TRBV5-8; no clear D. Trimming cost V 4 bases and J 1 base, with 12 bases left between them. The CDR3 is made up of 14 amino acids. In germline, CDR1 is SGHTS, CDR2 YDEGEE. The CDR3 region is CASSKRHLSYEQYF. CDR3 DNA: TGTGCCAGCAGCAAGAGACACCTTTCCTACGAGCAGTACTTC.

CDR3 residues: CASSLKQGADGYTF. CDR3 nucleotides: TGTGCCAGCAGCTTAAAACAGGGGGCAGATGGCTACACCTTC. V gene TRBV7-8 combines with J gene TRBJ1-2, with 9 bases matching TRBD1. Looked up from germline, CDR1 is SGHVS and CDR2 is FQNEAQ. This CDR3 contains 14 residues. The V and J ends lost 2 bases and 6 bases, in that order; junction bases with no gene match: 4.

The chain couples TRBV19 to TRBJ1-6, with a possible D match to TRBD1 (5 bases). This CDR3 contains 14 residues. CDR1 is LNHDA and CDR2 is SQIVND in the germline V gene (reference sequence). Trimming took 1 base from V and 10 from J, leaving 11 bases between them. Written as DNA, the CDR3 is TGTGCCAGTAGTATAGGGGTTCAGGGATCACCCCTCCACTTT. Translation: CASSIGVQGSPLHF.

This clone came up a few times. This rearrangement joins TRBV5-1 to TRBJ2-1; the D is unclear. CDR3 length: 11 residues. Germline CDR1 SGHRS, CDR2 YFSETQ. V lost 6 bases and J 8 bases, leaving 9 bases between the germline ends. The CDR3 DNA sequence: TGCGCCAGCACCAAACATTATGAGCAGTTCTTC. Its translation: CASTKHYEQFF.

The V and J genes are TRBV7-2 and TRBJ2-3, with TRBD2 matching 9 bases. Germline CDR1 reads SGHTA; CDR2 reads FQGNSA. CDR3 length: 17 amino acids. The junction had 8 bases not matched to a gene; V was cut back by 4 bases and J by 0 bases. CDR3 coding DNA: TGTGCCAGCAGCTCCGACAGCGGGGGGCCTAGCACAGATACGCAGTATTTT. This gives the protein CASSSDSGGPSTDTQYF.

The chain joins TRBV25-1 to TRBJ1-6; D is unresolved. Between the trimmed V and J ends, which lost 3 bases and 7 bases, there was a span of 10 bases. Per the germline V gene, CDR1 is MGHDK and CDR2 is SYGVNS. There are 14 residues in the CDR3. CDR3 DNA sequence: TGTGCCAGCAGTGAGAATAACAAGAATTCACCCCTCCACTTT. Its translation: CASSENNKNSPLHF.

The rearrangement joins TRBV30 to TRBJ1-2; 7 bases are a match to TRBD1. This CDR3 region has 12 residues. The germline CDR1 and CDR2 sequences are GTSNPN and SVGIG (reference sequence). The J segment lost 5 bases and the V segment lost 6 bases, leaving 6 bases of the junction unmatched. The CDR3 loop is CACKGQLYGYTF. The CDR3 nucleotides are TGTGCCTGCAAGGGACAGTTATATGGCTACACCTTC.

The chain uses TRBV11-3 and TRBJ2-2; 10 positions agree with TRBD2. This CDR3 spans 19 amino acids. Germline V gene sequence: CDR1 SGHNT, CDR2 YENEEA. The ends lost 4 bases at V and 1 base at J; junction bases unmatched: 12. The CDR3 protein is CASSSRLAGVTMNTGELFF. The CDR3 DNA follows: TGTGCCAGCAGCTCCCGACTAGCGGGCGTCACCATGAACACCGGGGAGCTGTTTTTT.

This chain connects TRBV5-8 to TRBJ1-5; 8 nucleotides match TRBD1. Germline CDR1 is SGHTS and CDR2 is YDEGEE. Trimming cost V 3 bases and J 0 bases; bases outside gene matches: 11. The CDR3 is 18 amino acids. The DNA for the CDR3 is TGTGCCAGCAGCTGGGGCAGGGGGCATCGATATAGCAATCAGCCCCAGCATTTT. Its translation is CASSWGRGHRYSNQPQHF. Full variable domain (remainder filled in from reference TRBV5-8 and TRBJ1-5): EAGVTQSPTHLIKTRGQQATLRCSPISGHTSVYWYQQALGLGLQFLLWYDEGEERNRGNFPPRFSGRQFPNYSSELNVNALELEDSALYLCASSWGRGHRYSNQPQHFGDGTRLSIL.

The J gene is TRBJ2-2, the V gene TRBV18; TRBD1 agrees at 8 bases. Germline trimming cut 4 bases from V and 4 bases from J; bases unmatched to any gene: 14. Germline V CDR1 and CDR2: KGHSH, LQKENI. The CDR3 has 18 amino acids. The chain's CDR3 is CASSRQLVQGASTGELFF. In DNA, the CDR3 is TGTGCCAGCTCACGGCAACTCGTGCAGGGGGCTAGCACCGGGGAGCTGTTTTTT.

The count of this clone is one. The CDR3 spells CASSEQGSNTGELFF. The CDR3 nucleotides read TGCGCCAGCAGTGAGCAGGGGTCGAACACCGGGGAGCTGTTTTTT. The chain joins TRBV10-2 to TRBJ2-2; tentative D call: TRBD1 (6 bases). Trimming removed 2 bases at V and 0 bases at J, with 7 bases between. Germline assignment: CDR1 WSHSY and CDR2 SAAADI. The CDR3 is made up of 15 amino acids.

The chain carries TRBV5-4 and TRBJ2-5; the D gene is possibly TRBD2 (6 bases). Between the trimmed V and J ends, which lost 0 bases and 3 bases, there was a span of 12 bases. Germline-derived CDR1 and CDR2 are SGHNT and YYREEE (reference sequence). The CDR3 totals 15 residues. CDR3 sequence: CASSLELANKETQYF. The CDR3 nucleotides read TGTGCCAGCAGCTTGGAACTAGCAAATAAAGAGACCCAGTACTTC. The variable domain in full, with the rest retrieved from reference TRBV5-4 and TRBJ2-5, is ETGVTQSPTHLIKTRGQQVTLRCSSQSGHNTVSWYQQALGQGPQFIFQYYREEENGRGNFPPRFSGLQFPNYSSELNVNALELDDSALYLCASSLELANKETQYFGPGTRLLVL.

The gene calls are TRBV21-1 and TRBJ1-5; the table's D call TRBD1 went unverified against the DNA. TRBV21-1 is a known pseudogene. This CDR3 comprises 20 residues. CDR3 amino acids: CASSARTGPTKIYSNQPQHF. CDR3 DNA: TGTGCCAGCAGCGCCCGGACAGGGCCTACCAAGATATATAGCAATCAGCCCCAGCATTTT.

V gene TRBV6-6 combines with J gene TRBJ1-6, with 12 nucleotides matching TRBD1. V lost 6 bases and J lost 2; bases outside the gene matches: 2. Germline V lookup: CDR1 MNHNY, CDR2 SVGAGI (reference sequence). CDR3 size: 16 residues. For the CDR3, the DNA is TGTGCCAGCAGGGGACAGGGGGCGCCCTATAATTCACCCCTCCACTTT. Translating gives CASRGQGAPYNSPLHF.

The chain recombines TRBV19 with TRBJ1-1, with 7 bases that match TRBD1. This CDR3 contains 16 residues. CDR1 is LNHDA, CDR2 SQIVND, per germline (reference sequence). The J segment lost 1 base and the V segment lost 4 bases, leaving 9 bases of the junction unmatched. The chain's CDR3 is CASSTSHRGANTEAFF. The CDR3 bases are TGTGCCAGTAGTACCTCACACAGGGGAGCGAACACTGAAGCTTTCTTT.